This T cell receptor beta chain derives from a study of identical twins. General study points: Beta out-of-frame twin sharing showed a weaker excess. Insertion counts were lower in abundant cord blood beta clonotypes, a trend that memory repertoires did not show.

TCRdb reprocessed the 5' RACE reads with MiXCR, giving one entry per CDR3 protein. Among nearly 900,000 distinct CDR3 sequences, 9% to 15% were seen once, and the ten largest hold 1.5% to 2%. Details on this clonotype: Its antigen is still unknown.

These records were also assigned to another study, of yellow fever vaccine responses in identical twins. From that study: Reported findings indicate that twins' vaccine T cell responses seemed partially convergent, partially personalized.

The TCR sequence derives from a young woman in good health. Source material: PBMCs.

The CDR3 loop reads CASSQLGGNEQFF. CDR3 DNA sequence: TGTGCCAGCAGCCAGCTAGGAGGGAATGAGCAGTTCTTC. This sequence joins TRBV3-1 and TRBJ2-1; tentatively, D is TRBD2 (6 bases). The CDR3 covers 13 residues. Trimming stripped 3 bases from V and 7 bases from J, with 10 bases between. Germline-derived CDR1 and CDR2 are LGHDT and YNNKEL (reference sequence).